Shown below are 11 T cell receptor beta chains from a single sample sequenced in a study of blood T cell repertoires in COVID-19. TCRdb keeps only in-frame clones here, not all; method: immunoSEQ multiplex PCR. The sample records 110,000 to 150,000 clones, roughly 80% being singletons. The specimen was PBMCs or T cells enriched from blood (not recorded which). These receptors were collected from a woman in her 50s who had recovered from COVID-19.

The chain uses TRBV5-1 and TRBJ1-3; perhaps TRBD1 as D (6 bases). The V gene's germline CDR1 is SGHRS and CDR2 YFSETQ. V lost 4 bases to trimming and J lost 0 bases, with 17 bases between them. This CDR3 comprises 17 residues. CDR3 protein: CASSLLLQGVSGNTIYF. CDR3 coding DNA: TGCGCCAGCAGCCTATTATTACAGGGCGTCTCTGGAAACACCATATATTTT.

The DNA for the CDR3 is TGTGCCAGCAGCTTAGGGACAGCGTACCAAGAGACCCAGTACTTC. This encodes CASSLGTAYQETQYF. The rearrangement uses TRBV11-2 and TRBJ2-5; D is possibly TRBD1 (6 bases). Trimming removed 1 base from V and 0 bases from J, with 9 bases in between. Germline V gene lookup returns CDR1 SGHAT and CDR2 FQNNGV. The CDR3 is made up of 15 amino acids.

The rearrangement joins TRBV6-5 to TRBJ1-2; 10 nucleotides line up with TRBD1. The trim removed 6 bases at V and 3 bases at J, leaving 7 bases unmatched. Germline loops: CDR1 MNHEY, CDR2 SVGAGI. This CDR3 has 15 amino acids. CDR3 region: CASRTLGTGDYGYTF. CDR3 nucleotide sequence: TGTGCCAGCAGGACCCTCGGGACAGGGGACTATGGCTACACCTTC.

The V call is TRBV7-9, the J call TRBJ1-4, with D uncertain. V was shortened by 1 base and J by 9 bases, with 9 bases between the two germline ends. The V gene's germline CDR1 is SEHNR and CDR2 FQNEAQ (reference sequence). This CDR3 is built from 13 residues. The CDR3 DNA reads TGTGCCAGCAGCTTAGTAGAGGCCAAAAAACTGTTTTTT. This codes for CASSLVEAKKLFF.

The CDR3 sequence is CASSYYGQGGDEQFF. The CDR3 DNA reads as TGTGCCAGCAGTTACTACGGACAGGGGGGAGATGAGCAGTTCTTC. The gene calls are TRBV6-5 and TRBJ2-1; 10 bases agree with TRBD1. Trimming cost V 1 base and J 8 bases; bases outside gene matches: 5. Germline loops: CDR1 MNHEY, CDR2 SVGAGI. The CDR3 extends over 15 amino acids.

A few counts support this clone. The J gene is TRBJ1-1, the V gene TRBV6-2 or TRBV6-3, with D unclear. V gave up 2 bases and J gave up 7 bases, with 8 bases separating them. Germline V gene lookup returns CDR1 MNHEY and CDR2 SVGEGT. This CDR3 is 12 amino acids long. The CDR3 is CASSYAYSEAFF. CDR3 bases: TGTGCCAGCAGTTACGCTTACAGTGAAGCTTTCTTT.

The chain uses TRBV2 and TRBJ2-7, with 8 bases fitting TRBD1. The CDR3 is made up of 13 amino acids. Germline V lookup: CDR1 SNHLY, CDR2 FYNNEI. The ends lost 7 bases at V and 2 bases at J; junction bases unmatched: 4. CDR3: CASNRQGTYEQYV. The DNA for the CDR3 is TGTGCCAGCAACCGACAGGGGACCTACGAGCAGTACGTC.

This chain's CDR3 is CSVADRRTLYEQYF. CDR3 DNA sequence: TGCAGCGTGGCCGACAGACGAACCTTATACGAGCAGTACTTC. The chain couples TRBV29-1 to TRBJ2-7, with D tentatively TRBD1 (5 bases). V was clipped by 6 bases and J by 4 bases, with 19 bases between them. The CDR3 runs to 14 residues. Germline V gene sequence: CDR1 SQVTM, CDR2 ANQGSEA.

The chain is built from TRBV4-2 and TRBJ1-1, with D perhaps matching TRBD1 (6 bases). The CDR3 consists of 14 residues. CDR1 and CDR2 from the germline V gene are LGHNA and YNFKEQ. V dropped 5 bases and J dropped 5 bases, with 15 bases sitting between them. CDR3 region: CASSAQTGVTEAFF. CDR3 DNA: TGTGCCAGCAGCGCTCAGACAGGTGTTACTGAAGCTTTCTTT.

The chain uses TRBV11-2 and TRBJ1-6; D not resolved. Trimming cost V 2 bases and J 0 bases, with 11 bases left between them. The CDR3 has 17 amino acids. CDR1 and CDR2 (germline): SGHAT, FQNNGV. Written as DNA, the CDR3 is TGTGCCAGCAGCTTACGGGGTCGGCACTCCTATAATTCACCCCTCCACTTT. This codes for CASSLRGRHSYNSPLHF.

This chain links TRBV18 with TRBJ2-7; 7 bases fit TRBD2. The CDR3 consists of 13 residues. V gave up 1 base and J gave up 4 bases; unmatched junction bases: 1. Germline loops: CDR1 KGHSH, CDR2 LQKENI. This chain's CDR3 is CASSPRRGYEQYF. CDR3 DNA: TGTGCCAGCTCACCACGGCGGGGGTACGAGCAGTACTTC.